This paragraph covers one TCR beta chain sequence. Its antigen specificity is not known. Per-base qualities were not stored, and no clone one base away is much larger. V lost 6 bases and J lost 3 bases, and the count of bases not matched to a germline gene is 12. The CDR3 measures 16 amino acids from cysteine to phenylalanine. The CDR3 DNA has 48 bases and is translated from base 1. The germline V gene (reference sequence) sets CDR1 to MNHEY and CDR2 to SMNVEV. The sample belongs to a study of T cell changes during pregnancy in multiple sclerosis (dated by TCRdb to about 2019). Regarding the research as a whole: The study looked at changes in the T cell repertoire across pregnancy in women with multiple sclerosis.

Libraries were constructed by the immunoSEQ multiplex PCR assay. TCRdb limited this immuneACCESS table to in-frame rearrangements with V and J called. A share of clones is missing; checked studies link under half to unresolved V genes, and the rest is unexplained. The sample records tens of thousands of clones, under 95% of which are singletons. In total, the top ten clones hold 0.41% of the sample. Sequenced material: CD4+ T cells from peripheral blood mononuclear cells, taken in the second trimester of pregnancy. The receptor comes from a female donor with multiple sclerosis, enrolled in a pregnancy study. The rearrangement joined TRBV27 to TRBJ1-1; 8 bases in between match TRBD1. The CDR3 in this case is CASRNDRGGTYTEAFF. The bases read TGTGCCAGCAGGAATGACAGGGGAGGAACATACACTGAAGCTTTCTTT.